This passage covers 16 T cell receptor beta chains from one sample sequenced in a study of blood T cell repertoires in COVID-19. Sequencing used immunoSEQ multiplex PCR; TCRdb keeps in-frame clones, though not all of them. This sample yields around 250,000 clones, of which roughly 80% are seen a single time; 3% to 4% belongs to the top ten. Input material: peripheral blood. All receptors derive from a woman younger than 30 with acute or convalescent COVID-19.

This chain links TRBV6-2 or TRBV6-3 with TRBJ1-3; the D gene is possibly TRBD1 (5 bases). Germline V gene sequence: CDR1 MNHEY, CDR2 SVGEGT. There are 14 residues in the CDR3. The V end was cut by 4 bases, the J end by 0 bases, with 7 bases between. CDR3 amino acids: CASSSGHSGNTIYF. The CDR3 DNA follows: TGTGCCAGCAGTTCTGGACACTCTGGAAACACCATATATTTT.

The count of this clone is one. The chain links TRBV6-5 to TRBJ2-7; D might be TRBD1 (6 bases). Trimming cost V 6 bases and J 1 base, with 13 bases left between them. CDR1 and CDR2 (germline): MNHEY, SVGAGI. This CDR3 spans 14 amino acids. The CDR3 DNA sequence: TGTGCCAGCAGATGGGACAAGAATTCCTACGAGCAGTACTTC. Translating it yields CASRWDKNSYEQYF.

The chain is built from TRBV30 and TRBJ1-4; 8 bases are a match to TRBD1. Germline loops: CDR1 GTSNPN, CDR2 SVGIG (reference sequence). The V and J ends lost 1 base and 1 base, in that order; junction bases with no gene match: 2. The length of the CDR3 is 15 residues. The CDR3 nucleotides read TGTGCCTGGAGTGCAGACAGGGGAACTAATGAAAAACTGTTTTTT. Its protein product is CAWSADRGTNEKLFF.

Comment on this clone: At one of its ends the junction is not consistent with the germline gene, which may arise from a read error. This sequence joins TRBV28 and TRBJ2-1, with 7 bases that match TRBD2. CDR1 is MDHEN, CDR2 SYDVKM, per germline. This CDR3 has 17 amino acids. CDR3 sequence: CASSFSLREYSYNKQFF. The CDR3 nucleotides read TGTGCCAGCAGTTTCTCCTTGCGGGAGTACTCCTACAATAAGCAGTTCTTC.

V and J are TRBV5-4 and TRBJ2-1; TRBD1 aligns across 9 bases. Per germline, CDR1 SGHNT and CDR2 YYREEE (reference sequence). V was clipped by 0 bases and J by 0 bases; unmatched bases: 1. The CDR3 loop spans 16 amino acids. The DNA of the CDR3 is TGTGCCAGCAGCTTGGTGGGACAGGGCTCCTACAATGAGCAGTTCTTC. This encodes CASSLVGQGSYNEQFF.

This chain joins TRBV5-4 and TRBJ1-1, with 10 bases aligning to TRBD1. The CDR3 runs 17 residues. Trimming removed 9 bases from V and 5 bases from J; junction bases left unmatched: 19. Germline values: CDR1 SGHNT, CDR2 YYREEE (reference sequence). The CDR3 reads CAMTGGKSMGRWTEAFF. DNA for the CDR3: TGTGCCATGACAGGGGGCAAAAGCATGGGGCGGTGGACTGAAGCTTTCTTT.

V is TRBV28 and J is TRBJ1-2; perhaps TRBD1 as D (6 bases). Germline V gene sequence: CDR1 MDHEN, CDR2 SYDVKM. The CDR3 length is 13 residues. Between the trimmed V and J ends, which lost 5 bases and 4 bases, there was a span of 11 bases. CDR3 loop: CASSTGQIYGYTF. The CDR3 nucleotides are TGTGCCAGCAGTACTGGACAGATCTATGGCTACACCTTC.

The chain combines TRBV4-3 with TRBJ1-6; TRBD1 agrees at 10 bases. The junction had 7 bases not matched to a gene; V was cut back by 6 bases and J by 11 bases. Germline CDR1 LGHNA, CDR2 YSLEER. The CDR3 runs to 14 residues. The CDR3 sequence is CASSPGQGNPPLHF. The CDR3 region has the DNA TGCGCCAGCAGTCCGGGACAGGGGAATCCACCCCTCCACTTT.

Only one count was recorded for this clone. The chain uses TRBV18 and TRBJ2-5; 9 positions agree with TRBD2. The CDR3 is 16 residues long. CDR1 is KGHSH, CDR2 LQKENI, per germline. Trimming took 0 bases from V and 4 from J; bases not matched to a gene: 6. CDR3 bases: TGTGCCAGCTCACCACCGGGCGGGAGGGCCGGAGAGACCCAGTACTTC. Translating it yields CASSPPGGRAGETQYF. Full variable domain (rest looked up from reference TRBV18 and TRBJ2-5): NAGVMQNPRHLVRRRGQEARLRCSPMKGHSHVYWYRQLPEEGLKFMVYLQKENIIDESGMPKERFSAEFPKEGPSILRIQQVVRGDSAAYFCASSPPGGRAGETQYFGPGTRLLVL.

Turning to this clone: The sample has other DNA sequences that encode this CDR3 too. The genes are TRBV19 and TRBJ2-1; 7 positions agree with TRBD2. Trimming cost V 2 bases and J 7 bases; bases outside gene matches: 5. The germline CDR1 and CDR2 sequences are LNHDA and SQIVND (reference sequence). This CDR3 contains 14 residues. The CDR3 nucleotides read TGTGCCAGTAGTATAACGGGAGCGGGGAATGAGCAGTTCTTC. Amino acids: CASSITGAGNEQFF.

The genes are TRBV14 and TRBJ1-1; no clear D gene. The germline CDR1 and CDR2 sequences are SGHDN and FVKESK. The V end lost 1 base, the J end lost 7 bases, and 7 bases lay between the germline ends. This CDR3 region has 12 residues. The CDR3 is CASSQVRGEAFF. The DNA of the CDR3 is TGTGCCAGCAGCCAAGTCCGGGGTGAAGCTTTCTTT.

This clone was observed once. The CDR3 region is CASRIAGELNEQFF. The CDR3 nucleotides are TGCGCCAGCAGGATAGCGGGAGAACTCAATGAGCAGTTCTTC. The genes are TRBV5-1 and TRBJ2-1; TRBD2 aligns across 9 bases. Germline CDR1 is SGHRS and CDR2 is YFSETQ. The J segment lost 6 bases and the V segment lost 5 bases, leaving 6 bases of the junction unmatched. CDR3 length equals 14 residues.

The chain links TRBV27 to TRBJ1-3; 9 bases agree with TRBD1. The CDR3 has 18 amino acids. The germline V gene has CDR1 MNHEY and CDR2 SMNVEV (reference sequence). Germline trimming cut 5 bases from V and 3 bases from J; bases unmatched to any gene: 14. CDR3: CASSPFGTGRFRGNTIYF. CDR3 DNA: TGTGCCAGCAGTCCATTCGGGACAGGGCGTTTTCGTGGAAACACCATATATTTT.

The gene calls are TRBV7-9 and TRBJ1-1; 11 nucleotides agree with TRBD1. In germline, CDR1 is SEHNR, CDR2 FQNEAQ (reference sequence). Trimming cost V 5 bases and J 1 base; bases outside gene matches: 6. This CDR3 contains 16 residues. The CDR3 sequence is CASSLGQGARNTEAFF. In nucleotides, the CDR3 is TGTGCCAGCAGCCTAGGACAGGGGGCGAGGAACACTGAAGCTTTCTTT.

The chain carries TRBV7-3 and TRBJ2-1; D ambiguous. This CDR3 has 15 amino acids. The germline gives CDR1 SGHTA, CDR2 FQGTGA. Trimming shortened V by 2 bases and J by 7 bases, and 15 bases separated the two germline ends. CDR3 protein: CASSLGYSFQNEQFF. The CDR3 DNA reads as TGTGCCAGCAGCTTAGGTTACAGCTTCCAAAATGAGCAGTTCTTC.

V is TRBV6-5 and J is TRBJ2-7; 7 bases are shared with TRBD1. The germline CDR1 and CDR2 sequences are MNHEY and SVGAGI. The CDR3 runs to 14 residues. J lost 0 bases, V lost 6 bases, and 5 bases had no gene match. CDR3 region: CASSLDRASYEQYF. Here the CDR3 DNA reads TGTGCCAGCAGCCTCGACAGGGCCTCCTACGAGCAGTACTTC.